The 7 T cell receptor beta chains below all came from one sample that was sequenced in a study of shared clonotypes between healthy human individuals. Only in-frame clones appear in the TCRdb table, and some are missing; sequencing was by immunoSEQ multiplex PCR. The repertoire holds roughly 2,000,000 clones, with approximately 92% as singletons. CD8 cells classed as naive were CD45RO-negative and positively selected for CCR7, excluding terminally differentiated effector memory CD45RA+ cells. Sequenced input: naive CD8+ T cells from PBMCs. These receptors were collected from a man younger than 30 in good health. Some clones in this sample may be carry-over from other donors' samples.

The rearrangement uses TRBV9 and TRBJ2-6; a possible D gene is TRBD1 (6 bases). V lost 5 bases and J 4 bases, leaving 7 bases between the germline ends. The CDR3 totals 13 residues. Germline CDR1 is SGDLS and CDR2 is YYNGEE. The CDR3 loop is CASRGTGANVLTF. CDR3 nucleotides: TGTGCCAGCAGAGGGACAGGGGCCAACGTCCTGACTTTC.

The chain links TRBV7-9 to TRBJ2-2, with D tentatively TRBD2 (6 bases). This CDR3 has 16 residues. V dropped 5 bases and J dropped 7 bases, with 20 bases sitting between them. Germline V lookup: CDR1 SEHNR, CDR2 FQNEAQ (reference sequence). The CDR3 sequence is CASSIKDTGDDGELFF. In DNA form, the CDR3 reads TGTGCCAGCAGCATAAAGGACACGGGGGATGACGGGGAGCTGTTTTTT.

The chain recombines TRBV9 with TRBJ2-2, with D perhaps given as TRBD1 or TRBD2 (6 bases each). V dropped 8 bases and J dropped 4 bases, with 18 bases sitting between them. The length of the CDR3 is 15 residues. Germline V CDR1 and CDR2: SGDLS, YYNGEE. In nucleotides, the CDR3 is TGTGCCAGTTCTCAGACAGGAGGGAGCACCGGGGAGCTGTTTTTT. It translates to CASSQTGGSTGELFF. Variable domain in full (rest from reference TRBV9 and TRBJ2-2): DSGVTQTPKHLITATGQRVTLRCSPRSGDLSVYWYQQSLDQGLQFLIQYYNGEERAKGNILERFSAQQFPDLHSELNLSSLELGDSALYFCASSQTGGSTGELFFGEGSRLTVL.

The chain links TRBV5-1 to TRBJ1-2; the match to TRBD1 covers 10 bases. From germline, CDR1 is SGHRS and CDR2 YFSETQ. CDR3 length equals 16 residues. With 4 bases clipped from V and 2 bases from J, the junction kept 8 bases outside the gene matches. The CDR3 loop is CASSLRTGGPNYGYTF. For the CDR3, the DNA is TGCGCCAGCAGCCTGCGGACAGGGGGTCCGAACTATGGCTACACCTTC.

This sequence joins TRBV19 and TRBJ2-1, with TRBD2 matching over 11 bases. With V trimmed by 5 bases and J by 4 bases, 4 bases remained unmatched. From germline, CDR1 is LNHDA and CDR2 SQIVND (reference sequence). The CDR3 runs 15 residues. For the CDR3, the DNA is TGTGCCAGTAGTTGGGGACTAGCGGAATACAATGAGCAGTTCTTC. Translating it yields CASSWGLAEYNEQFF. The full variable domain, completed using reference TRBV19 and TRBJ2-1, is DGGITQSPKYLFRKEGQNVTLSCEQNLNHDAMYWYRQDPGQGLRLIYYSQIVNDFQKGDIAEGYSVSREKKESFPLTVTSAQKNPTAFYLCASSWGLAEYNEQFFGPGTRLTVL.

Here the CDR3 reads CASGPAPGHFSGYEQYF. The CDR3 bases are TGTGCCAGTGGGCCCGCCCCGGGACACTTCTCCGGCTACGAGCAGTACTTC. The V gene is TRBV4-2, the J gene TRBJ2-7, with a possible D match to TRBD1 (6 bases). The V end lost 9 bases, the J end lost 3 bases, and 27 bases lay between the germline ends. This CDR3 region has 17 residues. Germline-derived CDR1 and CDR2 are LGHNA and YNFKEQ.

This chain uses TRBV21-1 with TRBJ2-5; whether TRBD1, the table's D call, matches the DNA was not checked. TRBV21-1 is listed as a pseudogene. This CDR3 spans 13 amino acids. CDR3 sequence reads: CASSKGREETQYF. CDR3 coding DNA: TGTGCCAGCAGCAAAGGCAGGGAAGAGACCCAGTACTTC.